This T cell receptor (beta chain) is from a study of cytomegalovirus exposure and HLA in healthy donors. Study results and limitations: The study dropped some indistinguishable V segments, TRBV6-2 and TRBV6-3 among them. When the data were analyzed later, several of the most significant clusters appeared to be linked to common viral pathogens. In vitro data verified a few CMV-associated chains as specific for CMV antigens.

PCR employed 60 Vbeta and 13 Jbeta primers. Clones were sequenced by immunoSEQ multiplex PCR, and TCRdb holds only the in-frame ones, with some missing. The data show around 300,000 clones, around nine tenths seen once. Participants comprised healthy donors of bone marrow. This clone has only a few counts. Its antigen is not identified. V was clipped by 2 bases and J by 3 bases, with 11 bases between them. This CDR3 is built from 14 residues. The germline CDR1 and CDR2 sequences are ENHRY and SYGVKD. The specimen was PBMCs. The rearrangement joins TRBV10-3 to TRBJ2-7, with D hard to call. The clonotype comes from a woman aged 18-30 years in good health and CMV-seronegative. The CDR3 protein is CAISEGSTGYEQYF. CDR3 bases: TGTGCCATCAGTGAGGGGTCGACGGGCTACGAGCAGTACTTC.